These T cell receptor beta chains were read from a single sample in a study of blood T cell repertoires in COVID-19. The table came from immunoSEQ multiplex PCR; TCRdb's copy has only in-frame clones and leaves some out. Among around 400,000 clones, more than 70% were seen once, and the ten largest hold 1.2%. Sequencing was performed on peripheral blood. These receptors were obtained from a man aged 35-49 years with acute or convalescent COVID-19. The CDR3 runs from the conserved cysteine through the conserved F or W. A D gene is named only where the DNA matches it firmly. Some rows have no size entry. The others give once, few or many, or a class for an expanded clone.

v_gene,j_gene,abundance,d_gene,CDR3aa,CDR3nt
TRBV5-6,TRBJ2-3,NA,NA,CASSLGLTGVLTDTQYF,TGTGCCAGCAGCTTGGGATTAACGGGGGTTCTCACAGATACGCAGTATTTT
TRBV15,TRBJ1-5,NA,TRBD1,CATSRDLGQGRRSNQPQHF,TGTGCCACCAGCAGAGATCTGGGACAGGGGAGAAGGAGCAATCAGCCCCAGCATTTT
TRBV28,TRBJ1-5,NA,TRBD1,CASSLTGQGIGFGQPQHF,TGTGCCAGCAGTTTAACGGGACAGGGTATCGGCTTTGGCCAGCCCCAGCATTTT
TRBV4-1,TRBJ2-7,NA,TRBD2,CASSHISGPSYEQYF,TGCGCCAGCAGCCATATTAGCGGGCCATCCTACGAGCAGTACTTC
TRBV12-5,TRBJ2-7,NA,TRBD2,CASGWVTSGLYEQYF,TGTGCTAGTGGTTGGGTGACTAGCGGGCTCTACGAGCAGTACTTC
TRBV9,TRBJ2-2,NA,TRBD2,CASSSPTSGSDFTGELFF,TGTGCCAGCAGCTCCCCGACTAGCGGGAGCGATTTTACCGGGGAGCTGTTTTTT
TRBV11-2,TRBJ2-7,NA,NA,CASSQRSGGMYSYEQYF,TGTGCCAGCAGCCAAAGGTCAGGGGGGATGTACTCCTACGAGCAGTACTTC
TRBV2,TRBJ2-3,once,NA,CASSSPGASSTDTQYF,TGTGCCAGCAGTTCACCAGGGGCTTCTAGCACAGATACGCAGTATTTT
TRBV7-2,TRBJ1-1,NA,NA,CASSLEYLGEAFF,TGTGCCAGCAGCTTAGAATACCTCGGGGAAGCTTTCTTT
TRBV5-5,TRBJ2-5,NA,TRBD1,CASSLVQGAETQYF,TGTGCCAGCAGCTTGGTCCAGGGGGCAGAGACCCAGTACTTC
TRBV7-3,TRBJ2-5,NA,NA,CASSLGSWETQYF,TGTGCCAGCAGCCTCGGGTCCTGGGAGACCCAGTACTTC
TRBV25-1,TRBJ1-4,once,TRBD1,CASSESRGRVEKLFF,TGTGCCAGCAGTGAATCCAGGGGGCGCGTTGAAAAACTGTTTTTT
TRBV19,TRBJ1-5,NA,TRBD1,CASSAPTGRNQPQHF,TGTGCCAGTAGTGCTCCGACAGGGCGCAATCAGCCCCAGCATTTT
TRBV5-4,TRBJ2-2,NA,TRBD2,CASSWRTSGGPGELFF,TGTGCCAGCAGCTGGAGGACTAGCGGGGGACCCGGGGAGCTGTTTTTT
TRBV29-1,TRBJ1-1,NA,TRBD1,CSVGLRQGAQNTEAFF,TGCAGCGTTGGGCTGAGACAGGGGGCCCAGAACACTGAAGCTTTCTTT
TRBV6-5,TRBJ1-1,NA,NA,CASKESFMNTEAFF,TGTGCCAGCAAGGAGTCCTTTATGAACACTGAAGCTTTCTTT
TRBV29-1,TRBJ1-5,NA,NA,CSVEPNSGQPQHF,TGCAGCGTTGAACCCAACTCAGGACAGCCCCAGCATTTT
TRBV9,TRBJ2-3,once,NA,CASSVGLGGQADTQYF,TGTGCCAGCAGCGTAGGGTTAGGGGGTCAGGCAGATACGCAGTATTTT
TRBV7-3,TRBJ1-2,NA,NA,CASSLQRLNYGYTF,TGTGCCAGCAGCTTACAGAGACTAAACTATGGCTACACCTTC
TRBV11-1,TRBJ2-5,NA,NA,CASSYGRGKETQYF,TGTGCCAGCAGCTATGGGAGAGGAAAGGAGACCCAGTACTTC
TRBV10-3,TRBJ2-7,NA,NA,CAISDRAYEQYF,TGTGCCATCAGCGACAGAGCCTACGAGCAGTACTTC
TRBV28,TRBJ2-5,NA,TRBD1,CASCNRGLGTQYF,TGTGCCAGTTGTAACAGGGGGCTGGGGACCCAGTACTTC
TRBV5-1,TRBJ2-5,NA,TRBD2,CASSRTSGGAETQYF,TGCGCCAGCAGCCGGACTAGCGGGGGGGCCGAGACCCAGTACTTC
TRBV7-9,TRBJ2-3,NA,TRBD2,CASSATGGDTQYF,TGTGCCAGCAGCGCTACGGGAGGAGATACGCAGTATTTT
TRBV3-1/TRBV3-2,TRBJ2-7,NA,TRBD1,CASSHFRQGIPYEQYF,TGTGCCAGCAGCCATTTTAGACAGGGCATCCCCTACGAGCAGTACTTC
TRBV6-4,TRBJ2-3,many,NA,CASSEGGQADTQYF,TGTGCCAGCAGTGAGGGGGGGCAGGCAGATACGCAGTATTTT
TRBV7-2,TRBJ1-5,few,TRBD1,CASSLAGGGNQPQHF,TGTGCCAGCAGCTTAGCAGGGGGCGGCAATCAGCCCCAGCATTTT
TRBV5-1,TRBJ2-5,NA,NA,CASSLGARETQYF,TGCGCCAGCAGCTTGGGTGCCCGGGAGACCCAGTACTTC